This T cell receptor beta chain was captured in a study of shared clonotypes between healthy human individuals. General observations from the study: Since donors were few, the genetic and exposure-history diversity represented was limited.

Ten immunoSEQ deep assay plates were used to sequence the DNA of unsorted PBMCs. Authors' analysis steps: ImmunoSEQ supplied junction-only sequences lacking quality scores, so filtering was different. Data came from immunoSEQ multiplex PCR; TCRdb stores just in-frame clones and leaves some out. That table is the source of V, J and clone size, and D and trimming were worked out from the DNA. The sample records 450,000 to 500,000 clones, 70% to 80% being singletons. This clone was detected ten times or more. Its target is not known. Every one of the donors was a Caucasian adult that lived in Nashville, Tennessee. V lost 1 base, J lost 0 bases, and 7 bases lay in between. This CDR3 region has 16 residues. From germline, CDR1 is MNHNS and CDR2 SASEGT.

This receptor was identified in a woman aged 40 to 50 in good health. Some clones in this sample may be carry-over from other donors' samples. Specimen: PBMCs. This chain uses TRBV6-1 with TRBJ2-6; D is perhaps TRBD2 (5 bases). The DNA for the CDR3 is TGTGCCAGCAGTGAAGAGGCGGGCTCTGGGGCCAACGTCCTGACTTTC. Translating gives CASSEEAGSGANVLTF.